The rows below give T cell receptor beta chains drawn from one sample of a study of beta chain features in type 1 diabetes. Profiling relied on immunoSEQ multiplex PCR, and the TCRdb table lists in-frame clones only, not all of them. In the table there are under 400,000 clones, roughly 12% of which are singletons. Sequencing was carried out using naive CD4+ T cells from blood. The receptors stem from a young woman with type 1 diabetes. CDR3s leave out the opening cysteine and the closing phenylalanine or tryptophan. Fields, in order: V gene, clone size, CDR3 length, J gene, CDR3 protein. Clone size is stated in some rows and not others, as once, few, many or a class when expanded.

TRBV7-9	.	16	TRBJ2-3	ASSLPPTGLRRTDTQY
TRBV6-5	.	11	TRBJ2-5	ASSPPRGETQY
TRBV28	.	12	TRBJ2-2	ASVTSGTTGELF
TRBV7-2	few	10	TRBJ1-2	ASSLYGDGYT
TRBV5-4	.	13	TRBJ2-5	ASSPHPTSRETQY
TRBV11-2	.	14	TRBJ1-5	ASSRRGGGSNQPQH
TRBV11-2	.	12	TRBJ2-1	ASTPSPPHNEQF
TRBV28	few	11	TRBJ1-1	ASEGQLNTEAF
TRBV7-2	few	12	TRBJ2-5	ASSLGLVQETQY
TRBV7-8	few	12	TRBJ1-4	ASSLSRWNEKLF
TRBV4-2	.	14	TRBJ2-7	ASSQDMDRVYYEQY
TRBV5-6	.	13	TRBJ2-7	ASSQKGRTTYEQY
TRBV5-1	.	13	TRBJ2-1	ASSLVREVYNEQF
TRBV7-2	few	11	TRBJ2-5	ASSRDGWETQY
TRBV7-8	.	14	TRBJ2-3	ASSLGTAGFTDTQY
TRBV30	few	14	TRBJ1-3	AFRGGLISSGNTIY
TRBV18	.	14	TRBJ2-2	ASSPGRTENTGELF
TRBV21-1	.	15	TRBJ2-3	ASSPPNGLAGADTQY